This TCR beta chain was found in a study of T cell responses to AZD1222 COVID-19 vaccine. The CDR3 totals 14 residues. Germline CDR1 reads MNHEY; CDR2 reads SMNVEV (reference sequence). Trimming took 5 bases from V and 6 from J; bases not matched to a gene: 10. Assay used: immunoSEQ multiplex PCR; TCRdb lists only in-frame clones, some missing. The sample shows around 66,000 clones, 88% of them seen only once. Study conclusions and caveats: Donors were chiefly white British, with a greater number of females, and clonal diversity was perhaps underestimated. Spike as a whole was targeted by vaccine-associated CD4 TCRs, dominant at 160-218 and 743-854. Increases in Spike-specific TCR breadth and depth were seen after two AZD1222 doses. Repertoire samples came only from after the peak T cell response.

In regard to this clone: What it recognizes is unknown.

The receptor's source is an adult who received the MenACWY meningococcal vaccine as a control. This sequence joins TRBV27 and TRBJ2-7; 7 bases map to TRBD1. The sequencing used peripheral blood, collected 28 days after the second dose of the MenACWY control vaccine. The CDR3 sequence is CASSPTGAVGEQYF. The CDR3 DNA reads as TGTGCCAGCAGTCCCACAGGGGCGGTGGGCGAGCAGTACTTC.